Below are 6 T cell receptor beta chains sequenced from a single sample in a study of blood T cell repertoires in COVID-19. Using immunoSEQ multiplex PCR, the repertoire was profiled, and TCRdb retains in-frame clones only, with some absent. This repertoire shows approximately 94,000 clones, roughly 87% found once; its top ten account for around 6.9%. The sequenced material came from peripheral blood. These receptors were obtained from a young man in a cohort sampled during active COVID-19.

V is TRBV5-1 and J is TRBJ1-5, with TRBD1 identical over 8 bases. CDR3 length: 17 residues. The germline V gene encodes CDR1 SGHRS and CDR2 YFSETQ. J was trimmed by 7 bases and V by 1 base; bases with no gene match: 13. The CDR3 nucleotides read TGCGCCAGCAGCTTGTTCCCCCCCGGACAGGGAGGGCAGCCCCAGCATTTT. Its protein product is CASSLFPPGQGGQPQHF.

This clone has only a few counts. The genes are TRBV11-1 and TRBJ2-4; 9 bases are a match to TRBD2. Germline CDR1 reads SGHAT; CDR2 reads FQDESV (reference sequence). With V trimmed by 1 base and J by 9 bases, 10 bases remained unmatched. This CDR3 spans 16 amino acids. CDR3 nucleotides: TGTGCCAGCAGCTTAGAAGGAGCGGGGGGCGTGTCCATTCAGTACTTC. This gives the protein CASSLEGAGGVSIQYF.

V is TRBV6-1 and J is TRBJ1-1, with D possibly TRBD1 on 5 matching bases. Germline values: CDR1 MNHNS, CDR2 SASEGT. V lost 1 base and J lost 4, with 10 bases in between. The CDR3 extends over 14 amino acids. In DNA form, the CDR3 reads TGTGCCAGCAGTGAAGGATTCAGGGCCACTGAAGCTTTCTTT. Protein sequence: CASSEGFRATEAFF.

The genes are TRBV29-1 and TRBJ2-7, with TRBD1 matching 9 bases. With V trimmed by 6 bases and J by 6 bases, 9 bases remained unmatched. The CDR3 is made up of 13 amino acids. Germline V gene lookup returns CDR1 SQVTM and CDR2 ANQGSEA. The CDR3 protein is CSVEGQGGGEQYF. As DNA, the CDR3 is TGCAGCGTCGAGGGACAGGGAGGGGGCGAGCAGTACTTC.

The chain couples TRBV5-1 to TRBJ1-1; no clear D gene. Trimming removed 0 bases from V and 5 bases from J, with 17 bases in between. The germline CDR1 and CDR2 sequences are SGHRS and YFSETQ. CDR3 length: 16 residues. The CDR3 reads CASSLVLGGIGTEAFF. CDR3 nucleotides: TGCGCCAGCAGCTTGGTCTTAGGCGGGATTGGAACTGAAGCTTTCTTT.

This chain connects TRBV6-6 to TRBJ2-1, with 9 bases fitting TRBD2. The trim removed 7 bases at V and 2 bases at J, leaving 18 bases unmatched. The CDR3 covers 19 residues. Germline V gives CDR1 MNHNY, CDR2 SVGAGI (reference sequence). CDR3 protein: CASTYRGHPRGGPYNEQFF. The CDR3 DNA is TGTGCCAGCACCTACAGGGGTCATCCGCGGGGGGGGCCCTACAATGAGCAGTTCTTC.